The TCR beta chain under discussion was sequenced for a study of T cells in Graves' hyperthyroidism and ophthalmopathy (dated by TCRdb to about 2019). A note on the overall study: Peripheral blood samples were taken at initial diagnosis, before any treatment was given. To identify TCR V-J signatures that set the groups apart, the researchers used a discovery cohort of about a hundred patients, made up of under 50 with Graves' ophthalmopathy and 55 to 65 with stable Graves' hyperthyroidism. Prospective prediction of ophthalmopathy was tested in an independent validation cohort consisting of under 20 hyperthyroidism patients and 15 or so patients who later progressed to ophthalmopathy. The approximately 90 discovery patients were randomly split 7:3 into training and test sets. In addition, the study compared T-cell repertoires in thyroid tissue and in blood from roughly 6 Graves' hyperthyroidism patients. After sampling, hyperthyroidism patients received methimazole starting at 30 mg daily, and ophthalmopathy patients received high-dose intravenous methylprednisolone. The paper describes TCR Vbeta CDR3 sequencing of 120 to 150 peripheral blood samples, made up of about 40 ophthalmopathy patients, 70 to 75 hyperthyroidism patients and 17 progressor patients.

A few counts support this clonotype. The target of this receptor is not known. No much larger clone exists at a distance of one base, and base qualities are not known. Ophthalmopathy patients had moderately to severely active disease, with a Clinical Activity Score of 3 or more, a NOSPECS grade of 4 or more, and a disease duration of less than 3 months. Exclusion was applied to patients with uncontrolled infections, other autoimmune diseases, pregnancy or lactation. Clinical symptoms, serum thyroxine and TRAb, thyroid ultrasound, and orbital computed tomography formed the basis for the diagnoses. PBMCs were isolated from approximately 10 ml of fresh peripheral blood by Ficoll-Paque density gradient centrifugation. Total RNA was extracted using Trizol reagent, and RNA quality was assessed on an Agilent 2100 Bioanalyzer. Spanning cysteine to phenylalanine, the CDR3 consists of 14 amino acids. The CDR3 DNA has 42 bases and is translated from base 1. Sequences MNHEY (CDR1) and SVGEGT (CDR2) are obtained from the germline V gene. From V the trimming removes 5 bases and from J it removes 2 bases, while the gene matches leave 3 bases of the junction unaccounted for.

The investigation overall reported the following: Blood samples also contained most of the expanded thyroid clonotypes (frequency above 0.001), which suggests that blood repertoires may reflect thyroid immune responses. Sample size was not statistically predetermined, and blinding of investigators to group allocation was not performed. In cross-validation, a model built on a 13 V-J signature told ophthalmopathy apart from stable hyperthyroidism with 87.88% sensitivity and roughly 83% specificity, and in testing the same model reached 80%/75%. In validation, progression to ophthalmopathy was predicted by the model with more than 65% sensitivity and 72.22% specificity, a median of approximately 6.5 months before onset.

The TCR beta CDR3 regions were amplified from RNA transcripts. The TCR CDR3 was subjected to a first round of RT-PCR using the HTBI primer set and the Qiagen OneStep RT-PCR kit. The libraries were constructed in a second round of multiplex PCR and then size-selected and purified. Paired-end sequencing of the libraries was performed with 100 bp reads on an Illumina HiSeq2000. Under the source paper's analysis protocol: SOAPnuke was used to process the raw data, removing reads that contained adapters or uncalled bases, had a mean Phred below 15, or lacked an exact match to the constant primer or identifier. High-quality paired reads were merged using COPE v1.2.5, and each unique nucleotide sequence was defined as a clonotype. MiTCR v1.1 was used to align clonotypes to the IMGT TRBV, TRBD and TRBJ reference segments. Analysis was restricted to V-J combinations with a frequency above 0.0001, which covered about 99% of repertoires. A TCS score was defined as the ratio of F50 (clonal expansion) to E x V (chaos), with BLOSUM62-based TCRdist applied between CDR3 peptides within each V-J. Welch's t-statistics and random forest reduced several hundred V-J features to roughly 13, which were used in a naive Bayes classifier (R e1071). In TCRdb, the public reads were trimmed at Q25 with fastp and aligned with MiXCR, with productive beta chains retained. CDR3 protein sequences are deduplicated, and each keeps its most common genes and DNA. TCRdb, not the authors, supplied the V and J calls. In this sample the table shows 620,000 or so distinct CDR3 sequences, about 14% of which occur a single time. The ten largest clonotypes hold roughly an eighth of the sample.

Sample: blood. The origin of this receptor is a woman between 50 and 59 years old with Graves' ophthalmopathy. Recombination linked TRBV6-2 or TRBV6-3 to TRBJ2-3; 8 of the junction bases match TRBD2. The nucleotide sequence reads TGTGCCAGCAGTCTAGCGGGCGCCACAGATACGCAGTATTTT. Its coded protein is CASSLAGATDTQYF.